Listed below are T cell receptor beta chains from one sample, sequenced in a study of identical twins. MiXCR, applied by TCRdb to the 5' RACE reads, yields one record per CDR3 protein. The sample records fewer than 500,000 distinct CDR3 sequences, around 15% being singletons. These data were also filed under a second study, of yellow fever vaccine responses in identical twins.

The specimen sequenced was CD4+ T cells sorted from blood. The source is a woman younger than 35 in good health. Both conserved end residues are part of each CDR3. The D gene is left open where the match is weak. Only some rows state a clone size, as once, few, many or a class for expanded clones.

j_call d_call v_call clone_size cdr3_aa cdr3_nt
TRBJ1-2 NA TRBV27 NA CASSLSATDNYGYTF TGTGCCAGCAGTTTATCCGCTACCGATAACTATGGCTACACCTTC
TRBJ2-5 NA TRBV20-1 few CSALFSGAGETQYF TGCAGTGCGTTGTTCTCGGGGGCCGGTGAGACCCAGTACTTC
TRBJ2-3 TRBD2 TRBV9 NA CASSVAGLAGGPGDTQYF TGTGCCAGCAGCGTAGCGGGACTAGCGGGGGGGCCAGGAGATACGCAGTATTTT
TRBJ2-7 NA TRBV7-8 few CASSLRRKYEQYF TGTGCCAGCAGCTTGCGCAGGAAATACGAGCAGTACTTC
TRBJ2-1 NA TRBV12-3/TRBV12-4 many CASSSDRSGFF TGTGCCAGCAGTTCCGACCGTTCAGGGTTCTTC
TRBJ2-3 NA TRBV25-1 few CASSASGALANTQYF TGTGCCAGCAGTGCCTCGGGGGCACTAGCAAATACGCAGTATTTT
TRBJ2-1 TRBD2 TRBV28 few CASIAGYEQFF TGTGCCAGCATAGCGGGCTATGAGCAGTTCTTC
TRBJ2-3 TRBD2 TRBV5-6 few CASIEAGVTDTQYF TGTGCCAGCATCGAAGCGGGAGTAACAGATACGCAGTATTTT
TRBJ2-5 TRBD2 TRBV7-2 NA CASSLALISGVTAQYF TGTGCCAGCAGCTTAGCGCTAATTAGCGGGGTAACGGCCCAGTACTTC
TRBJ2-2 NA TRBV5-1 many CASSLEGWSTGELFF TGCGCCAGCAGCTTGGAAGGGTGGAGCACCGGGGAGCTGTTTTTT
TRBJ2-7 NA TRBV3-1 few CASSQKNWDYEQYF TGTGCCAGCAGCCAAAAAAATTGGGACTACGAGCAGTACTTC
TRBJ2-5 NA TRBV3-1 many CASSQDRFRSQYF TGTGCCAGCAGCCAAGATCGGTTCAGGTCCCAGTACTTC
TRBJ1-5 NA TRBV7-2 many CASSIHNQPQHF TGTGCCAGCAGTATACACAATCAGCCCCAGCATTTT
TRBJ2-1 NA TRBV20-1 many CSAYSQGRHEQFF TGCAGTGCTTATTCACAGGGTAGACATGAGCAGTTCTTC
TRBJ2-1 TRBD2 TRBV11-1 many CASSLARDRGLAGAVTYNEQFF TGTGCCAGCAGCTTAGCGCGGGACAGGGGACTAGCGGGAGCGGTGACCTACAATGAGCAGTTCTTC
TRBJ2-5 NA TRBV20-1 few CSASPGTQETQYF TGCAGTGCGTCCCCCGGGACTCAAGAGACCCAGTACTTC
TRBJ2-7 NA TRBV2 NA CASREDSGRSYEQYF TGTGCCAGCAGGGAAGATAGCGGACGCTCCTACGAGCAGTACTTC
TRBJ2-7 NA TRBV12-3/TRBV12-4 few CASSPQLGLLSYEQYF TGTGCCAGCAGCCCCCAATTGGGACTCCTCTCCTACGAGCAGTACTTC
TRBJ2-5 NA TRBV3-1 NA CASSPRGGSETQYF TGTGCCAGCAGCCCACGAGGGGGGTCAGAGACCCAGTACTTC
TRBJ2-2 NA TRBV12-3/TRBV12-4 NA CASSLIGGGTGELFF TGTGCCAGCAGTTTAATCGGCGGCGGCACCGGGGAGCTGTTTTTT
TRBJ2-2 NA TRBV21-1 NA CASSKPRQGLTGELFF TGTGCCAGCAGCAAACCGAGACAGGGCTTGACCGGGGAGCTGTTTTTT
TRBJ2-3 TRBD2 TRBV7-2 many CASSLVTSGTDTQYF TGTGCCAGCAGCTTAGTAACTAGCGGAACAGATACGCAGTATTTT
TRBJ1-6 NA TRBV12-3/TRBV12-4 few CASRQENSPLHF TGTGCCAGTCGACAGGAGAATTCACCCCTCCACTTT
TRBJ2-7 TRBD1 TRBV3-1 NA CASSQDPPGTGGNYEQYF TGTGCCAGCAGCCAAGACCCTCCCGGGACAGGGGGGAACTACGAGCAGTACTTC
TRBJ2-5 TRBD2 TRBV11-2 NA CASSLVGFGGSFAETQYF TGTGCCAGCAGCTTAGTCGGTTTTGGCGGGAGTTTTGCGGAGACCCAGTACTTC
TRBJ2-7 TRBD2 TRBV7-2 few CASSLRQRESHEQYF TGTGCCAGCAGCTTACGCCAGCGGGAGTCCCACGAGCAGTACTTC
TRBJ2-1 NA TRBV4-3 few CASSQVLEGEQFF TGCGCCAGCAGCCAAGTACTCGAGGGAGAGCAGTTCTTC
TRBJ1-2 NA TRBV20-1 few CSAKGSAYGYTF TGCAGTGCTAAGGGCTCCGCTTATGGCTACACCTTC
TRBJ2-7 NA TRBV14 few CASSQDAGYEQYF TGTGCCAGCAGCCAAGACGCCGGCTACGAGCAGTACTTC
TRBJ2-3 TRBD2 TRBV5-8 many CASSKRLAASTDTQYF TGTGCCAGCAGCAAAAGACTAGCGGCTAGCACAGATACGCAGTATTTT
TRBJ2-5 TRBD1 TRBV6-5 many CASSFGQGLTQYF TGTGCCAGCAGTTTCGGACAGGGGTTGACCCAGTACTTC
TRBJ2-7 NA TRBV28 NA CASSQHRGGSYEQYF TGTGCCAGCAGTCAACACAGGGGAGGTTCCTACGAGCAGTACTTC
TRBJ2-5 TRBD2 TRBV6-5 NA CASSLGGRLQETQYF TGTGCCAGCAGTTTGGGCGGGAGGCTCCAAGAGACCCAGTACTTC